What follows is one T cell receptor (beta chain) and its context. The data derive from a study of control samples from healthy donors and cancer patients. Trimming stripped 3 bases from V and 3 bases from J, with 11 bases between. CDR3 length: 14 residues. Germline V lookup: CDR1 ENHRY, CDR2 SYGVKD. The method was immunoSEQ multiplex PCR; TCRdb's version includes in-frame clones alone and lacks a portion of them. The table includes 400,000 to 450,000 clones, 90% detected once. This receptor was obtained from a man aged 40-49 years with head and neck cancer. Sequencing was performed on PBMCs. V is TRBV10-3 and J is TRBJ2-5; tentatively, D is TRBD2 (5 bases). Here the CDR3 DNA reads TGTGCCATCAGTGATTCTCCCGGGAAAGAGACCCAGTACTTC. Translating gives CAISDSPGKETQYF.